The 8 T cell receptor beta chains below all came from one sample that was sequenced in a study of T cells after yellow fever vaccination (dated by TCRdb to about 2019). The label giving this sample's treatment or condition can be read as: live attenuated yellow fever vaccine strain. To prepare the library, 5' RACE was applied. Data came from an Illumina NovaSeq 6000. TCRdb cleaned the public reads at Q25 with fastp, built clones with MiXCR and kept in-frame beta chains. CDR3 protein sequences are deduplicated, and each keeps its most common genes and DNA. In all, the sample holds under 200,000 distinct CDR3 sequences, and approximately 10% of those were seen once. 30% to 45% of the sample rests with the top ten. The sample here was CD8+ T cells sorted from PBMCs, taken 15 days after the yellow fever booster vaccination. Receptor source: a young man who received the YFV17D yellow fever vaccine.

In its sample, this clonotype was seen many times. V and J are TRBV28 and TRBJ2-7; no clear D gene. Germline lookup yields CDR1 MDHEN and CDR2 SYDVKM. Trimming stripped 6 bases from V and 1 base from J, with 7 bases between. CDR3 length equals 12 residues. CDR3 region: CASSMDSYEQYV. The DNA for the CDR3 is TGTGCCAGCAGCATGGATTCCTACGAGCAGTACGTC.

This clonotype showed up just a few times. The J gene is TRBJ1-4, the V gene TRBV7-9, with D perhaps TRBD1 (6 bases). Trimming left V 5 bases short and J 8 bases short, with 15 bases between. Germline V CDR1 and CDR2: SEHNR, FQNEAQ (reference sequence). The length of the CDR3 is 14 residues. The CDR3 sequence: CASSPTGHREKLFF. CDR3 in DNA: TGTGCCAGCAGCCCTACGGGACACCGAGAAAAACTGTTTTTT.

This clonotype was counted between two and nine times. V gene TRBV15 combines with J gene TRBJ2-3, with unresolved D. This CDR3 is 16 amino acids long. Trimming took 0 bases from V and 4 from J, leaving 14 bases between them. Per the germline V gene, CDR1 is LNHNV and CDR2 is YYDKDF (reference sequence). The CDR3 DNA reads as TGTGCCACCAGCAGAGAGGGCACCGCACCGCCAGATACGCAGTATTTT. Residues: CATSREGTAPPDTQYF.

The chain recombines TRBV30 with TRBJ2-5; weak D call: TRBD2 (6 bases). Germline CDR1 and CDR2: GTSNPN and SVGIG (reference sequence). V lost 0 bases, J lost 5 bases, and 10 bases lay in between. CDR3 size: 13 residues. The CDR3 nucleotides read TGTGCCTGGAGTGTACTAGCCGTGGAGACCCAGTACTTC. Residues: CAWSVLAVETQYF.

V is TRBV11-2 and J is TRBJ2-1; 8 bases align to TRBD2. CDR1 is SGHAT, CDR2 FQNNGV, per germline. Unmatched junction bases numbered 4, after V lost 0 bases and J lost 6 bases. This CDR3 contains 15 residues. The CDR3 DNA sequence: TGTGCCAGCAGCTTAGAAGCGGGGGTCCTCAATGAGCAGTTCTTC. Protein product: CASSLEAGVLNEQFF.

The CDR3 DNA reads TGCGCCAGCAGCCCTACTAGCGGGGCTGACAATGAGCAGTTCTTC. It codes for CASSPTSGADNEQFF. The J gene is TRBJ2-1, the V gene TRBV5-1; the match to TRBD2 covers 10 bases. After removal of 4 bases from V and 5 bases from J, the junction contained 6 bases not matched to a gene. Germline CDR1 reads SGHRS; CDR2 reads YFSETQ. The CDR3 contains 15 residues.

This clonotype was recorded a few times. This rearrangement joins TRBV20-1 to TRBJ1-1; maybe TRBD1 (6 bases). CDR3 length: 15 amino acids. V was trimmed by 0 bases and J by 4 bases, leaving 15 bases between them. CDR1 and CDR2 (germline): DFQATT, SNEGSKA (reference sequence). DNA for the CDR3: TGCAGTGCTAGAGATGTGTGGGGGCAGGGCACTGAAGCTTTCTTT. It encodes CSARDVWGQGTEAFF.

This clonotype was detected a few times. The rearrangement links TRBV6-2 or TRBV6-3 to TRBJ2-7; a possible D gene is TRBD1 (5 bases). The V and J ends lost 2 bases and 3 bases respectively, with 8 bases between them. Germline V gives CDR1 MNHEY, CDR2 SVGEGT. The CDR3 has 13 residues. CDR3 sequence reads: CASSYDSSYEQYF. The CDR3 bases are TGTGCCAGCAGTTACGACAGCAGCTACGAGCAGTACTTC.